The 26 T cell receptor beta chains below all came from one sample that was sequenced in a study of blood T cell repertoires in COVID-19. This table comes from immunoSEQ multiplex PCR, and its TCRdb copy is limited to in-frame clones, with some not included. The data contain 150,000 to 250,000 clones, around 81% of them seen just once; the ten biggest clones take up 7.5%. The sample was PBMCs or T cells enriched from blood (not recorded which). These receptors were collected from a man between 35 and 55 years old who had recovered from COVID-19.

In nucleotides, the CDR3 is TGCAGCGTTGAACGGGGAGGGGCCCGTCTAGCTTTCTTT. Residues: CSVERGGARLAFF. V usage is TRBV29-1 and J usage is TRBJ1-1; perhaps TRBD1 as D (5 bases). Germline lookup yields CDR1 SQVTM and CDR2 ANQGSEA. V lost 2 bases and J 10 bases, leaving 17 bases between the germline ends. The CDR3 has 13 residues.

V is TRBV11-2 and J is TRBJ2-5; the D gene is possibly TRBD2 (7 bases). Per the germline V gene, CDR1 is SGHAT and CDR2 is FQNNGV. V dropped 7 bases and J dropped 1 base, with 19 bases sitting between them. The length of the CDR3 is 16 residues. DNA of the CDR3: TGTGCCAGCACCAGTCGGGGGGCAGGGACCCAAGAGACCCAGTACTTC. Translation: CASTSRGAGTQETQYF.

The V and J genes are TRBV5-1 and TRBJ2-2; D is perhaps TRBD2 (7 bases). This CDR3 contains 16 residues. Germline CDR1 SGHRS, CDR2 YFSETQ. Trimming shortened V by 0 bases and J by 6 bases, and 15 bases separated the two germline ends. The CDR3 region has the DNA TGCGCCAGCAGCTTGGAGGGGGGGACCATCTCCGGGGAGCTGTTTTTT. It translates to CASSLEGGTISGELFF.

A single count supports this clone. This rearrangement joins TRBV6-1 to TRBJ2-7; D is unresolved. Trimming took off 2 bases at V and 3 bases at J, with 8 bases between the two ends. Germline V gene data show CDR1 as MNHNS and CDR2 as SASEGT. CDR3 length equals 13 residues. The CDR3 protein is CASSEWFGYEQYF. In DNA, the CDR3 is TGTGCCAGCAGTGAATGGTTCGGCTACGAGCAGTACTTC.

The chain is built from TRBV3-1 (or the pseudogene TRBV3-2) and TRBJ2-3; D ambiguous. This CDR3 region has 15 residues. V was clipped by 1 base and J by 2 bases, with 10 bases between them. Germline CDR1 reads LGHDT; CDR2 reads YNNKEL (reference sequence). CDR3 nucleotide sequence: TGTGCCAGCAGCCAAGGAGGTGTCCCCACAGATACGCAGTATTTT. It translates to CASSQGGVPTDTQYF.

This chain joins TRBV6-6 and TRBJ1-2; 7 bases are shared with TRBD1. The CDR3 has 20 amino acids. With 6 bases clipped from V and 4 bases from J, the junction kept 26 bases outside the gene matches. Germline V CDR1 and CDR2: MNHNY, SVGAGI (reference sequence). CDR3 DNA: TGTGCCAGCAGCCTACCGCCCGTCGACAGGGTCACGATCTCTTCCTATGGCTACACCTTC. Residues: CASSLPPVDRVTISSYGYTF.

The chain uses TRBV7-2 and TRBJ1-3; D is perhaps TRBD1 (5 bases). The V end lost 6 bases, the J end lost 2 bases, and 11 bases lay between the germline ends. This CDR3 spans 14 amino acids. Looked up from germline, CDR1 is SGHTA and CDR2 is FQGNSA. In DNA, the CDR3 is TGTGCCAGCAGGGTTCAGGGAACTGGAAACACCATATATTTT. Encoded protein: CASRVQGTGNTIYF.

The chain couples TRBV30 to TRBJ1-1, with D hard to call. The CDR3 loop spans 13 amino acids. With 3 bases removed from V and 7 bases from J, the gap between germline ends came to 15 bases. The germline V gene encodes CDR1 GTSNPN and CDR2 SVGIG (reference sequence). Here the CDR3 DNA reads TGTGCCTGGAGCGGCTTGGGCCCAAGTGAAGCTTTCTTT. Encoded protein: CAWSGLGPSEAFF. Looking up the rest from reference TRBV30 and TRBJ1-1 gives the full variable domain: SQTIHQWPATLVQPVGSPLSLECTVEGTSNPNLYWYRQAAGRGLQLLFYSVGIGQISSEVPQNLSASRPQDRQFILSSKKLLLSDSGFYLCAWSGLGPSEAFFGQGTRLTVV.

The V call is TRBV7-2, the J call TRBJ1-2; tentative D call: TRBD1 (5 bases). This CDR3 is built from 16 residues. CDR1 SGHTA and CDR2 FQGNSA come from the germline V gene. The V end was cut by 2 bases, the J end by 2 bases, with 15 bases between. As DNA, the CDR3 is TGTGCCAGCAGCTTACCAGGGCCCGCAAAAAACTATGGCTACACCTTC. It translates to CASSLPGPAKNYGYTF.

J is TRBJ2-2 and V is TRBV21-1; TRBD2 is taken as the D call from the table, unchecked against the DNA. TRBV21-1 represents a pseudogene. The CDR3 length is 23 residues. Here the CDR3 reads CASSKNIEAPLADDHPNTGELFF. The CDR3 DNA follows: TGTGCCAGCAGCAAAAACATCGAGGCACCTCTAGCGGACGACCATCCGAACACCGGGGAGCTGTTTTTT.

This chain uses TRBV19 with TRBJ1-5; a possible D gene is TRBD1 (5 bases). V was pared by 3 bases and J by 4 bases, with 16 bases between. CDR3 size: 16 residues. Germline-derived CDR1 and CDR2 are LNHDA and SQIVND (reference sequence). DNA of the CDR3: TGTGCCAGTAGTATTCGTTGGACGGACATTAATCAGCCCCAGCATTTT. Its protein is CASSIRWTDINQPQHF.

V and J are TRBV5-6 and TRBJ2-2, with 7 bases identical to TRBD1. CDR1 and CDR2 from the germline V gene are SGHDT and YYEEEE. The trim removed 6 bases at V and 3 bases at J, leaving 5 bases unmatched. This CDR3 comprises 14 residues. CDR3 region: CASTSDRDTGELFF. CDR3 nucleotides: TGTGCCAGCACCTCAGACAGGGACACCGGGGAGCTGTTTTTT.

This chain uses TRBV4-1 with TRBJ2-5; 9 positions agree with TRBD2. Germline V gene sequence: CDR1 MGHRA, CDR2 YSYEKL. The CDR3 is made up of 15 amino acids. V dropped 5 bases and J dropped 5; count of bases not matched to a gene: 9. In DNA form, the CDR3 reads TGCGCCAGCAGCTCCCCAGCGGGGGGCGAGGAGACCCAGTACTTC. Protein product: CASSSPAGGEETQYF.

CDR3 sequence reads: CASSGTGTSGGPTYNEQFF. The DNA for the CDR3 is TGCGCCAGCAGCGGGACTGGGACTAGCGGGGGCCCTACCTACAATGAGCAGTTCTTC. The chain combines TRBV5-1 with TRBJ2-1, with TRBD2 matching over 14 bases. Germline trimming cut 4 bases from V and 2 bases from J; bases unmatched to any gene: 11. The CDR3 loop spans 19 amino acids. CDR1 is SGHRS and CDR2 is YFSETQ in the germline V gene.

The chain links TRBV10-1 to TRBJ1-1; 9 nucleotides match TRBD1. Trimming at V came to 9 bases and at J to 5 bases, leaving 7 bases not matched to a gene. The germline V gene has CDR1 WNHNN and CDR2 SYGVQD (reference sequence). The CDR3 is 13 residues long. The CDR3 sequence: CARVQGAGTEAFF. The CDR3 DNA reads TGCGCCAGGGTACAGGGGGCAGGGACTGAAGCTTTCTTT.

This chain joins TRBV28 and TRBJ2-3; D possibly corresponds to TRBD2 (5 bases). From germline, CDR1 is MDHEN and CDR2 SYDVKM. With 7 bases removed from V and 6 bases from J, the gap between germline ends came to 17 bases. CDR3 length: 14 amino acids. CDR3 sequence (DNA): TGTGCCAGCAACTACTTCGGACTCGACGATACGCAGTATTTT. It is translated as CASNYFGLDDTQYF.

The J gene is TRBJ1-2, the V gene TRBV15, with 11 positions matching TRBD1. V lost 2 bases to trimming and J lost 8 bases; unmatched junction nucleotides: 13. This CDR3 is built from 17 residues. CDR1 and CDR2 from the germline V gene are LNHNV and YYDKDF (reference sequence). The CDR3, as DNA: TGTGCCACCAGCAGATTTCCGGCCGGACAGGGGGCGCGCGGCTACACCTTC. Amino acids: CATSRFPAGQGARGYTF.

The rearrangement uses TRBV7-8 and TRBJ1-4; D remains ambiguous. The CDR3 has 14 residues. CDR1 and CDR2 (germline): SGHVS, FQNEAQ. The V end was cut by 6 bases, the J end by 8 bases, with 16 bases between. In nucleotides, the CDR3 is TGTGCCAGCAGGAAAAATACGGGAGACGAAAAACTGTTTTTT. It is translated as CASRKNTGDEKLFF. The full variable domain, its missing parts supplied by reference TRBV7-8 and TRBJ1-4, is GAGVSQSPRYKVAKRGQDVALRCDPISGHVSLFWYQQALGQGPEFLTYFQNEAQLDKSGLPSDRFFAERPEGSVSTLKIQRTQQEDSAVYLCASRKNTGDEKLFFGSGTQLSVL.

This clone was seen once. The V call is TRBV27, the J call TRBJ2-3, with 9 bases identical to TRBD2. Germline V gene sequence: CDR1 MNHEY, CDR2 SMNVEV (reference sequence). V gave up 4 bases and J gave up 1 base; unmatched junction bases: 21. The CDR3 is made up of 21 amino acids. The CDR3 is CASSSYYERGVFPRGTDTQYF. The CDR3 nucleotides read TGTGCCAGCAGTTCCTACTATGAGCGGGGGGTTTTTCCTAGGGGCACAGATACGCAGTATTTT.

In this sample, this clone turned up a few times. This chain uses TRBV6-1 with TRBJ1-2, with D tentatively TRBD1 (5 bases). In germline, CDR1 is MNHNS, CDR2 SASEGT. Trimming stripped 3 bases from V and 7 bases from J, with 15 bases between. The CDR3 has 14 amino acids. In DNA form, the CDR3 reads TGTGCCAGCAGTGACCGCTCGTGGGGGGGTGGCTACACCTTC. Translated, it gives CASSDRSWGGGYTF.

This clone was counted a few times. The rearrangement joins TRBV10-1 to TRBJ1-2; D not certain. V lost 2 bases and J 3 bases, leaving 7 bases between the germline ends. The CDR3 sequence is 13 residues long. Germline V gene lookup returns CDR1 WNHNN and CDR2 SYGVQD (reference sequence). The CDR3 DNA is TGCGCCAGCAGTGAGACGGTAGACTATGGCTACACCTTC. It encodes CASSETVDYGYTF.

As for this clone: The junction differs from germline at one of its ends, possibly a read error. The chain uses TRBV4-2 and TRBJ1-5; 10 positions match TRBD1. Germline V gives CDR1 LGHNA, CDR2 YNFKEQ. The CDR3 length is 16 residues. The CDR3 spells CASSQEDRGYNQPQHF. The CDR3 region has the DNA TGTGCCAGCAGTCAAGAGGACAGGGGGTACAATCAGCCCCAGCATTTT.

This clone was observed a single time. The V call is TRBV5-4, the J call TRBJ1-4; tentative D call: TRBD1 (5 bases). Trimming left V 0 bases short and J 2 bases short, with 17 bases between. Germline CDR1 and CDR2: SGHNT and YYREEE (reference sequence). CDR3 length: 18 residues. The CDR3 DNA reads as TGTGCCAGCAGCTTGGTCCGGCCAGGGTTGGCGACTAATGAAAAACTGTTTTTT. Encoded protein: CASSLVRPGLATNEKLFF.

This chain joins TRBV24-1 and TRBJ1-1; possibly TRBD1 for D (5 bases). This CDR3 is 15 amino acids long. The germline V and J ends were trimmed by 3 bases and 6 bases, with 16 bases remaining between them. The germline V gene has CDR1 KGHDR and CDR2 SFDVKD. DNA of the CDR3: TGTGCCACCAGTGATGGGGCTTTAACCAACGCTGAAGCTTTCTTT. It yields the protein CATSDGALTNAEAFF.

The V and J genes are TRBV4-1 and TRBJ1-2; 7 nucleotides line up with TRBD1. V lost 2 bases, J lost 8 bases, and 5 bases stayed unmatched. The CDR3 runs 13 residues. Germline CDR1 reads MGHRA; CDR2 reads YSYEKL. CDR3 bases: TGCGCCAGCAGCCAACAGGGGGATCGAGGCTACACCTTC. Protein sequence: CASSQQGDRGYTF.

The chain joins TRBV19 to TRBJ1-2, with 8 positions matching TRBD1. Germline lookup yields CDR1 LNHDA and CDR2 SQIVND (reference sequence). This CDR3 is 13 amino acids long. V shed 5 bases and J 9 bases; nucleotides not matched to a gene: 8. CDR3 residues: CASSSRQGHSYTF. The CDR3 nucleotides are TGTGCCAGTAGTTCCAGACAGGGGCATAGCTACACCTTC.